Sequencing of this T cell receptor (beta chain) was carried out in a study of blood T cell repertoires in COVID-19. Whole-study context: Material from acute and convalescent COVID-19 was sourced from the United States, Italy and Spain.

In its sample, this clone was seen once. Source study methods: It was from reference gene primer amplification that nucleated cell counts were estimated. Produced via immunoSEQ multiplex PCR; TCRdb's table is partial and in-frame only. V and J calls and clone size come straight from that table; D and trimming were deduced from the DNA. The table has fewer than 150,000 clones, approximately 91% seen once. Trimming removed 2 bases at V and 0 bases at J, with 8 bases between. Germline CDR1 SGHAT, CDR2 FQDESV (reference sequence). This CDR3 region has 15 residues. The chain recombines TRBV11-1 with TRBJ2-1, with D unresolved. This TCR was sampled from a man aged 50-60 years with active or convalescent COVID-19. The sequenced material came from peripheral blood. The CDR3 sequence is CASSLLKRSYNEQFF. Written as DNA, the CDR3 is TGTGCCAGCAGCTTATTGAAGCGCTCCTACAATGAGCAGTTCTTC.